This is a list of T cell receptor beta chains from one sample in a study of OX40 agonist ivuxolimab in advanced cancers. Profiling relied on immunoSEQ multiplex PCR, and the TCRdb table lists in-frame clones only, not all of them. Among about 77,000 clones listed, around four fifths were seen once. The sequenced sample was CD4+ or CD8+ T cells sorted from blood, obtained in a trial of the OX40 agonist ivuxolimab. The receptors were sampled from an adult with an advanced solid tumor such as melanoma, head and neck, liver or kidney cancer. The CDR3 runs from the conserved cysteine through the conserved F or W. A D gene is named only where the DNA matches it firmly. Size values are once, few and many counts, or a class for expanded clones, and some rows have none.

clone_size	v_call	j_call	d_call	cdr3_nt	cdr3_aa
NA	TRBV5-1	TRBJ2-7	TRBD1	TGCGCCAGCAGCTTGGCCCCGACAGGGGTCGGGGAGCAGTACTTC	CASSLAPTGVGEQYF
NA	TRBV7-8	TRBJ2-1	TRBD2	TGTGCCAGCAGCTTACGCGGGAGGGATACCTACAATGAGCAGTTCTTC	CASSLRGRDTYNEQFF
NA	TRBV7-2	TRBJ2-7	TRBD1	TGTGCCAGCAGCCCTACTACCGGGACAGGGCTATACGAGCAGTACTTC	CASSPTTGTGLYEQYF
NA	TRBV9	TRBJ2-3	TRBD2	TGTGCCAGCAGCCCCGGACTAGAGGCAGATACGCAGTATTTT	CASSPGLEADTQYF
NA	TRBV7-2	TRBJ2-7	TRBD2	TGTGCCAGCACCTCGGGACTAGCGAACTCCTACGAGCAGTACTTC	CASTSGLANSYEQYF
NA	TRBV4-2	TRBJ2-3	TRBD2	TGTGCCAGCAGCCACGGGAGGACAGATACGCAGTATTTT	CASSHGRTDTQYF
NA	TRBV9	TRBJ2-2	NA	TGTGCCAGCAGCGTAGCTTCGGAGACAGCGACCGGGGAGCTGTTTTTT	CASSVASETATGELFF
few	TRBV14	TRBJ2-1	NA	TGTGCCAGCAGCCGGACATTCGACTACAATGAGCAGTTCTTC	CASSRTFDYNEQFF
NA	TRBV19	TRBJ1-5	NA	TGTGCCAGTAGCCGGGACGGAAATCAGCCCCAGCATTTT	CASSRDGNQPQHF
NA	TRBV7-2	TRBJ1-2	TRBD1	TGTGCCAGCGCCCCGTGGGGGACAGGGCCGGCCGTCGGCTACACCTTC	CASAPWGTGPAVGYTF
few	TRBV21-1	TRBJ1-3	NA	TGTGCCAGCAGCGTAGTGGAAAAGTCCACTGGAAACACCATATATTTT	CASSVVEKSTGNTIYF
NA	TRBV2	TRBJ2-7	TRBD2	TGTGCCAGCAGTCCGGGGGGGAGTAGGTCCTACGAGCAGTACTTC	CASSPGGSRSYEQYF
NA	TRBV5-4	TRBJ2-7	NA	TGTGCCAGCAGCCAGAAACAGGGAACCAACGAGCAGTACTTC	CASSQKQGTNEQYF
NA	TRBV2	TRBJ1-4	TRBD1	TGTGCCAGCAGTCGAGACAGGGTTACGGGTGAAAAACTGTTTTTT	CASSRDRVTGEKLFF
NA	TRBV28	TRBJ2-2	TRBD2	TGTGCCAGCAGTCTAGGACTAGCGGGGGGAACCGGGGAGCTGTTTTTT	CASSLGLAGGTGELFF